These 20 T cell receptor beta chains share one sample of origin, sequenced in a study of long-term antiretroviral therapy in people with HIV. An immunoSEQ assay, version v3.0, was performed at survey level. Data came from immunoSEQ multiplex PCR; TCRdb stores just in-frame clones and leaves some out. The data hold some 21,000 clones, with under 90% observed a single time. Here the sequenced sample was unsorted PBMCs, taken at the start of antiretroviral therapy. These receptors all stem from a man aged 45-60 years with HIV.

The chain joins TRBV28 to TRBJ1-5, with D possibly being TRBD1 (6 bases). CDR1 and CDR2 (germline): MDHEN, SYDVKM. V lost 8 bases, J lost 2 bases, and 16 bases lay in between. CDR3 length: 15 residues. DNA for the CDR3: TGTGCCAGCCTCGGCGGGGGGGCGGGCAATCAGCCCCAGCATTTT. This sequence encodes CASLGGGAGNQPQHF.

This CDR3 is CASSPRTGGPEQYF. In DNA, the CDR3 is TGTGCCAGCAGCCCTAGGACAGGGGGACCCGAGCAGTACTTC. The chain recombines TRBV11-2 with TRBJ2-7; 10 nucleotides line up with TRBD1. The CDR3 has 14 amino acids. Germline CDR1 SGHAT, CDR2 FQNNGV. The junction had 7 bases not matched to a gene; V was cut back by 5 bases and J by 6 bases.

This clone turned up a few times. The rearrangement joins TRBV19 to TRBJ1-2; no definite D call. This CDR3 spans 13 amino acids. V dropped 2 bases and J dropped 1 base, with 5 bases sitting between them. In germline, CDR1 is LNHDA, CDR2 SQIVND (reference sequence). The CDR3 DNA sequence: TGTGCCAGTAGTATATGGATTAACTATGGCTACACCTTC. Translating gives CASSIWINYGYTF.

J is TRBJ2-5 and V is TRBV5-4; D ambiguous. Per the germline V gene, CDR1 is SGHNT and CDR2 is YYREEE (reference sequence). This CDR3 contains 12 residues. The V gene lost 4 bases and the J gene lost 4 bases, with 8 bases spanning the gap. The CDR3: CASSREAETQYF. CDR3 nucleotide sequence: TGTGCCAGCAGCCGAGAGGCAGAGACCCAGTACTTC.

The V call is TRBV15, the J call TRBJ1-4, with TRBD1 matching 9 bases. With 2 bases clipped from V and 5 bases from J, the junction kept 6 bases outside the gene matches. Germline assignment: CDR1 LNHNV and CDR2 YYDKDF (reference sequence). The CDR3 has 16 residues. The CDR3 sequence is CATSRNTGTGNEKLFF. DNA of the CDR3: TGTGCCACCAGCAGAAATACCGGGACAGGGAATGAAAAACTGTTTTTT.

The CDR3 is CASSLEGPASGNTEAFF. Written as DNA, the CDR3 is TGTGCCAGCAGCTTAGAAGGTCCCGCCTCTGGGAACACTGAAGCTTTCTTT. The chain links TRBV11-2 to TRBJ1-1, with D uncertain. Germline assignment: CDR1 SGHAT and CDR2 FQNNGV. Between the trimmed V and J ends, which lost 0 bases and 1 base, there was a span of 15 bases. The CDR3 totals 17 residues.

The rearrangement uses TRBV4-1 and TRBJ1-2, with D perhaps TRBD1 (6 bases). The CDR3 totals 15 residues. Germline-derived CDR1 and CDR2 are MGHRA and YSYEKL. Trimming took 0 bases from V and 3 from J, leaving 11 bases between them. DNA of the CDR3: TGCGCCAGCAGCCAAGATTGGGGGGCCCACTATGGCTACACCTTC. Encoded protein: CASSQDWGAHYGYTF.

This chain uses TRBV6-6 with TRBJ1-1; unclear D gene. The V end was cut by 3 bases, the J end by 4 bases, with 12 bases between. This CDR3 comprises 14 residues. Per germline, CDR1 MNHNY and CDR2 SVGAGI (reference sequence). In DNA, the CDR3 is TGTGCCAGCAGTTATGAGAAGTGGGGCACTGAAGCTTTCTTT. The encoded protein is CASSYEKWGTEAFF.

The rearrangement joins TRBV27 to TRBJ1-2, with 10 bases identical to TRBD1. This CDR3 is 13 amino acids long. V was clipped by 5 bases and J by 5 bases; unmatched bases: 2. The germline V gene has CDR1 MNHEY and CDR2 SMNVEV (reference sequence). The CDR3 is CASSRGQGYGYTF. The CDR3 coding sequence is TGTGCCAGCAGTCGGGGACAGGGGTATGGCTACACCTTC.

The rearrangement links TRBV4-3 to TRBJ2-1; 7 bases are a match to TRBD2. Germline CDR1 reads LGHNA; CDR2 reads YSLEER. This CDR3 has 15 amino acids. V lost 2 bases to trimming and J lost 8 bases; unmatched junction nucleotides: 9. For the CDR3, the DNA is TGCGCCAGCAGCCAACGTTTGCGGGAGATGGATGAGCAGTTCTTC. Protein sequence: CASSQRLREMDEQFF.

This clone was counted a few times. This chain uses TRBV18 with TRBJ2-1; 10 bases are shared with TRBD2. Germline CDR1 KGHSH, CDR2 LQKENI. The V and J ends lost 4 bases and 8 bases, in that order; junction bases with no gene match: 5. The CDR3 has 14 residues. CDR3 in amino acids: CASSRLAGVHEQFF. The CDR3 DNA is TGTGCCAGCTCACGTCTAGCGGGAGTGCATGAGCAGTTCTTC.

The chain uses TRBV6-5 and TRBJ1-2, with a possible D match to TRBD1 (5 bases). The V gene lost 2 bases and the J gene lost 1 base, with 11 bases spanning the gap. There are 15 residues in the CDR3. CDR1 and CDR2 from the germline V gene are MNHEY and SVGAGI. The CDR3 DNA reads as TGTGCCAGCAGTTACAGGGGAGAGAGTAACTATGGCTACACCTTC. This translates into CASSYRGESNYGYTF.

This clone has more than one count but fewer than ten. The chain links TRBV6-5 to TRBJ2-7; 11 positions match TRBD2. The germline V gene encodes CDR1 MNHEY and CDR2 SVGAGI. The V segment lost 6 bases and the J segment 2 bases; nucleotides outside the gene matches: 3. The length of the CDR3 is 14 residues. The CDR3 sequence: CASSRLAGTYEQYF. The CDR3 coding sequence is TGTGCCAGCAGCCGACTAGCGGGAACCTACGAGCAGTACTTC.

V usage is TRBV6-5 and J usage is TRBJ2-5, with D possibly TRBD1 on 5 matching bases. The V gene lost 5 bases and the J gene lost 6 bases, with 16 bases spanning the gap. CDR1 MNHEY and CDR2 SVGAGI come from the germline V gene. This CDR3 comprises 14 residues. The CDR3 region has the DNA TGTGCCAGCAGTCCCCCCCAGCAGGGCAAGACCCAGTACTTC. This sequence encodes CASSPPQQGKTQYF.

The gene calls are TRBV5-1 and TRBJ1-1, with 7 bases identical to TRBD1. The ends lost 4 bases at V and 5 bases at J; junction bases unmatched: 8. Germline CDR1 and CDR2: SGHRS and YFSETQ. The CDR3 totals 14 residues. CDR3 DNA sequence: TGCGCCAGCAGCCCTAGGACAGGAGAGACTGAAGCTTTCTTT. Amino acid sequence: CASSPRTGETEAFF.

The chain employs TRBV28 and TRBJ1-5; a weak D match, TRBD1 (6 bases). With 8 bases removed from V and 3 bases from J, the gap between germline ends came to 8 bases. Germline V gene sequence: CDR1 MDHEN, CDR2 SYDVKM. The CDR3 sequence is 12 residues long. DNA of the CDR3: TGTGCCAGCGGGGGGCCCAATCAGCCCCAGCATTTT. This sequence encodes CASGGPNQPQHF.

V and J are TRBV18 and TRBJ1-1; 12 positions agree with TRBD1. There are 15 residues in the CDR3. V lost 2 bases to trimming and J lost 5 bases; unmatched junction nucleotides: 3. CDR1 and CDR2 (germline): KGHSH, LQKENI. The CDR3 sequence is CASSPGDRGQTEAFF. Here the CDR3 DNA reads TGTGCCAGCTCACCAGGGGACAGGGGGCAGACTGAAGCTTTCTTT.

The rearrangement uses TRBV19 and TRBJ1-5; a possible D gene is TRBD1 (5 bases). V gave up 1 base and J gave up 8 bases, with 12 bases separating them. The CDR3 is 14 amino acids. Germline CDR1 is LNHDA and CDR2 is SQIVND (reference sequence). In DNA, the CDR3 is TGTGCCAGTAGTATAGTTGCAGGGAGTGAGCCCCAGCATTTT. Translation: CASSIVAGSEPQHF. The full variable domain, its missing parts supplied by reference TRBV19 and TRBJ1-5, is DGGITQSPKYLFRKEGQNVTLSCEQNLNHDAMYWYRQDPGQGLRLIYYSQIVNDFQKGDIAEGYSVSREKKESFPLTVTSAQKNPTAFYLCASSIVAGSEPQHFGDGTRLSIL.

This chain connects TRBV28 to TRBJ2-2, with D possibly being TRBD1 (6 bases). The CDR3 loop spans 15 amino acids. The V gene's germline CDR1 is MDHEN and CDR2 SYDVKM. The V end was cut by 5 bases, the J end by 8 bases, with 18 bases between. In DNA form, the CDR3 reads TGTGCCAGCAGTCCCCCCCCAGGGGACGGAGGGGAGCTGTTTTTT. Its translation is CASSPPPGDGGELFF.

This clone turned up a few times. The chain couples TRBV6-5 to TRBJ2-7; possibly TRBD1 or TRBD2 for D (5 bases each). The V gene lost 2 bases and the J gene lost 6 bases, with 5 bases spanning the gap. The CDR3 has 11 amino acids. The germline V gene has CDR1 MNHEY and CDR2 SVGAGI. The CDR3 is CASSYGGEQYF. CDR3 nucleotides: TGTGCCAGCAGTTACGGGGGCGAGCAGTACTTC.